The 28 T cell receptor beta chains reported below all come from one sample, sequenced in a study of T cell repertoires in cytomegalovirus infection. TCRdb re-derived calls from the reads in MiXCR, one entry per CDR3 protein. The data contain fewer than 300,000 distinct CDR3 sequences, roughly a quarter of them seen just once; the ten biggest clones take up approximately 15%. Sequencing was carried out using PBMCs. The receptors stem from a human donor in good health (CMV status not recorded). Some clones in this sample may be carry-over from other donors' samples.

The gene calls are TRBV28 and TRBJ1-3; a weak D match, TRBD1 (5 bases). Per germline, CDR1 MDHEN and CDR2 SYDVKM. The germline V and J ends were trimmed by 8 bases and 3 bases, with 11 bases remaining between them. This CDR3 is 13 amino acids long. The CDR3, as DNA: TGTGCCAGCTCTCGCGGGGGTGGAAACACCATATATTTT. Residues: CASSRGGGNTIYF.

This clonotype was seen only a few times. The chain carries TRBV28 and TRBJ1-4; D unclear. V was pared by 3 bases and J by 3 bases, with 8 bases between. Germline CDR1 is MDHEN and CDR2 is SYDVKM. The CDR3 contains 14 residues. The CDR3: CASSLDEANEKLFF. In nucleotides, the CDR3 is TGTGCCAGCAGTTTGGATGAGGCTAATGAAAAACTGTTTTTT. Combining the CDR3 with reference TRBV28 and TRBJ1-4 gives the whole variable domain DVKVTQSSRYLVKRTGEKVFLECVQDMDHENMFWYRQDPGLGLRLIYFSYDVKMKEKGDIPEGYSVSREKKERFSLILESASTNQTSMYLCASSLDEANEKLFFGSGTQLSVL.

This clonotype was observed a few times. The genes are TRBV5-1 and TRBJ1-1; D is ambiguous. The germline CDR1 and CDR2 sequences are SGHRS and YFSETQ. The V and J ends lost 0 bases and 1 base respectively, with 10 bases between them. This CDR3 is built from 15 residues. CDR3 protein: CASSLAGGSNTEAFF. Here the CDR3 DNA reads TGCGCCAGCAGCTTGGCCGGCGGGTCGAACACTGAAGCTTTCTTT.

This chain connects TRBV6-1 to TRBJ2-7; 7 bases align to TRBD2. Germline trimming cut 4 bases from V and 0 bases from J; bases unmatched to any gene: 12. The CDR3 extends over 17 amino acids. The germline V gene has CDR1 MNHNS and CDR2 SASEGT. The CDR3 sequence is CASSASTSSWSSYEQYF. CDR3 coding DNA: TGTGCCAGCAGTGCCTCGACTAGCTCTTGGAGCTCCTACGAGCAGTACTTC.

V usage is TRBV28 and J usage is TRBJ2-1, with TRBD2 matching 7 bases. Per the germline V gene, CDR1 is MDHEN and CDR2 is SYDVKM. Unmatched junction bases numbered 5, after V lost 5 bases and J lost 10 bases. CDR3 size: 12 residues. DNA for the CDR3: TGTGCCAGCAGTGACCAAGCGGGGGAGCAGTTCTTC. Residues: CASSDQAGEQFF.

This clonotype was counted between two and nine times. This chain links TRBV5-4 with TRBJ2-1, with TRBD2 identical over 8 bases. V lost 1 base and J lost 4; bases outside the gene matches: 4. Germline CDR1 SGHNT, CDR2 YYREEE (reference sequence). This CDR3 region has 15 residues. The CDR3 reads CASSLRGGGYNEQFF. The CDR3 DNA is TGTGCCAGCAGCTTGCGAGGCGGGGGGTACAATGAGCAGTTCTTC.

This clonotype has a handful of counts. The rearrangement joins TRBV6-5 to TRBJ2-1, with TRBD2 matching 7 bases. CDR1 MNHEY and CDR2 SVGAGI come from the germline V gene. V lost 10 bases to trimming and J lost 4 bases; unmatched junction nucleotides: 10. The CDR3 has 14 amino acids. This chain's CDR3 is CATRGAGRYNEQFF. The CDR3 DNA follows: TGTGCCACCCGAGGAGCGGGAAGATACAATGAGCAGTTCTTC.

This clonotype has ten or more counts. V and J are TRBV7-6 and TRBJ2-1; 10 bases align to TRBD2. The CDR3 length is 18 residues. Germline V gene data show CDR1 as SGHVS and CDR2 as FNYEAQ. V lost 2 bases to trimming and J lost 0 bases; unmatched junction nucleotides: 7. The CDR3 spells CASSLLVSGRSSYNEQFF. Here the CDR3 DNA reads TGTGCCAGCAGCTTACTCGTTAGCGGGAGGTCCTCCTACAATGAGCAGTTCTTC.

The V and J genes are TRBV28 and TRBJ1-2; 8 bases match TRBD1. There are 15 residues in the CDR3. Germline-derived CDR1 and CDR2 are MDHEN and SYDVKM. V shed 4 bases and J 0 bases; nucleotides not matched to a gene: 4. CDR3 bases: TGTGCCAGCAGTTACGGGGACAGGACTAACTATGGCTACACCTTC. Translated, it gives CASSYGDRTNYGYTF.

This clonotype has a handful of counts. The V gene is TRBV14, the J gene TRBJ2-3; unclear D gene. The CDR3 is made up of 12 amino acids. Germline CDR1 is SGHDN and CDR2 is FVKESK. The V gene lost 2 bases and the J gene lost 3 bases, with 3 bases spanning the gap. DNA of the CDR3: TGTGCCAGCAGCCAACAGACAGATACGCAGTATTTT. It yields the protein CASSQQTDTQYF.

This clonotype was observed a few times. The genes are TRBV28 and TRBJ1-5, with D maybe TRBD1 (5 bases). This CDR3 is 15 amino acids long. Trimming took 6 bases from V and 6 from J, leaving 18 bases between them. CDR1 is MDHEN, CDR2 SYDVKM, per germline. The CDR3 region has the DNA TGTGCCAGCAGGTCACTGAGGGGCTTCGGTCAGCCCCAGCATTTT. Its translation is CASRSLRGFGQPQHF.

The gene calls are TRBV7-2 and TRBJ2-1, with D hard to call. Germline loops: CDR1 SGHTA, CDR2 FQGNSA. The CDR3 is 15 residues long. The V end lost 5 bases, the J end lost 3 bases, and 14 bases lay between the germline ends. CDR3 DNA sequence: TGTGCCAGCAGCCTTGGAGTGGGATACTACAATGAGCAGTTCTTC. As protein: CASSLGVGYYNEQFF. Supplemented by reference TRBV7-2 and TRBJ2-1, the full variable domain reads GAGVSQSPSNKVTEKGKDVELRCDPISGHTALYWYRQSLGQGLEFLIYFQGNSAPDKSGLPSDRFSAERTGGSVSTLTIQRTQQEDSAVYLCASSLGVGYYNEQFFGPGTRLTVL.

The CDR3 DNA sequence: TGTGCCAGCAGCTTCTTCGGAGAGCAGTTCTTC. It specifies CASSFFGEQFF. The J gene is TRBJ2-1, the V gene TRBV7-9; no reliable D call. V was clipped by 3 bases and J by 10 bases, with 7 bases between them. CDR1 is SEHNR and CDR2 is FQNEAQ in the germline V gene (reference sequence). CDR3 length equals 11 residues.

This clonotype appeared a few times. The chain is built from TRBV5-6 and TRBJ2-2, with D possibly TRBD1 on 5 matching bases. V was trimmed by 7 bases and J by 3 bases, leaving 13 bases between them. This CDR3 is 14 amino acids long. Germline V CDR1 and CDR2: SGHDT, YYEEEE. CDR3 nucleotide sequence: TGTGCCAGCGCTAAAACAGGCGACACCGGGGAGCTGTTTTTT. This translates into CASAKTGDTGELFF. Full variable domain (rest looked up from reference TRBV5-6 and TRBJ2-2): DAGVTQSPTHLIKTRGQQVTLRCSPKSGHDTVSWYQQALGQGPQFIFQYYEEEERQRGNFPDRFSGHQFPNYSSELNVNALLLGDSALYLCASAKTGDTGELFFGEGSRLTVL.

A few counts support this clonotype. The V and J genes are TRBV7-2 and TRBJ2-5, with D perhaps matching TRBD1 (5 bases). From germline, CDR1 is SGHTA and CDR2 FQGNSA. Between the trimmed V and J ends, which lost 3 bases and 7 bases, there was a span of 12 bases. The CDR3 covers 13 residues. In DNA form, the CDR3 reads TGTGCCAGCAGCTTTGGCAGGGTATGGACCCAGTACTTC. The encoded protein is CASSFGRVWTQYF.

This clonotype has ten or more counts. V and J are TRBV7-2 and TRBJ2-2, with 7 bases matching TRBD2. This CDR3 spans 16 amino acids. Unmatched junction bases numbered 3, after V lost 2 bases and J lost 0 bases. Germline CDR1 and CDR2: SGHTA and FQGNSA. In DNA, the CDR3 is TGTGCCAGCAGCTTACGGGGGAGGGCGAACACCGGGGAGCTGTTTTTT. This codes for CASSLRGRANTGELFF.

Many counts were recorded for this clonotype. The genes are TRBV6-6 and TRBJ2-7; TRBD1 matches at 8 bases. The germline CDR1 and CDR2 sequences are MNHNY and SVGAGI (reference sequence). The CDR3 has 14 residues. The V segment lost 6 bases and the J segment 2 bases; nucleotides outside the gene matches: 6. The CDR3 region has the DNA TGTGCCAGCAGCCCCGGGACAGGACCCTACGAGCAGTACTTC. Translation gives CASSPGTGPYEQYF.

This clonotype was recorded a few times. The chain has TRBV12-3 or TRBV12-4 and TRBJ1-1; D might be TRBD1 (6 bases). Trimming removed 6 bases at V and 2 bases at J, with 16 bases between. This CDR3 is built from 15 residues. This CDR3 is CASSSGGRLNTEAFF. CDR3 nucleotide sequence: TGTGCCAGCAGCTCGGGGGGCAGATTAAACACTGAAGCTTTCTTT.

The genes are TRBV6-1 and TRBJ2-1, with 9 nucleotides matching TRBD1. Germline CDR1 MNHNS, CDR2 SASEGT. This CDR3 is built from 14 residues. Losses at the gene ends were 5 bases for V and 7 bases for J; bases not matched to a gene: 6. In nucleotides, the CDR3 is TGTGCCAGCAGTAGGACAGGGGATGGGAATGAGCAGTTCTTC. Residues: CASSRTGDGNEQFF.

The V call is TRBV12-3 or TRBV12-4, the J call TRBJ2-1, with a weak D call TRBD2 (6 bases). V was trimmed by 6 bases and J by 5 bases, leaving 26 bases between them. The CDR3 is 18 residues long. The DNA of the CDR3 is TGTGCCAGCAGCCTTAGGGTGGAGGGCCGGTTCCGGAACAATGAGCAGTTCTTC. Amino acids: CASSLRVEGRFRNNEQFF.

On this clonotype itself: The junction differs from germline at one of its ends, possibly a read error. CDR3 in DNA: TGTGCCAGCAGTTTAGAGGTCGGGGGAACTGGGGCCAACGTCCTGACTTTC. Protein product: CASSLEVGGTGANVLTF. The chain carries TRBV7-2 and TRBJ2-6, with TRBD2 as a possible D gene (6 bases). The CDR3 length is 17 residues. Germline lookup yields CDR1 SGHTA and CDR2 FQGNSA.

CDR3 nucleotides: TGTGCCAGCAGCTTGATTATGAACACTGAAGCTTTCTTT. This sequence encodes CASSLIMNTEAFF. V is TRBV7-2 and J is TRBJ1-1; D is uncertain. This CDR3 comprises 13 residues. V lost 3 bases and J lost 0, with 5 bases in between. Germline V gene sequence: CDR1 SGHTA, CDR2 FQGNSA.

The count of this clonotype is one. The V and J genes are TRBV4-1 and TRBJ2-2; tentatively, D is TRBD1 (6 bases). Per the germline V gene, CDR1 is MGHRA and CDR2 is YSYEKL. The germline V and J ends were trimmed by 0 bases and 2 bases, with 7 bases remaining between them. The length of the CDR3 is 15 residues. CDR3 loop: CASSQEGANTGELFF. For the CDR3, the DNA is TGCGCCAGCAGCCAAGAGGGGGCCAACACCGGGGAGCTGTTTTTT.

The rearrangement uses TRBV6-6 and TRBJ1-4, with D possibly TRBD1 on 5 matching bases. Germline CDR1 MNHNY, CDR2 SVGAGI (reference sequence). V shed 7 bases and J shed 5 bases, with 14 bases lying between them. This CDR3 is 14 amino acids long. The CDR3 DNA reads as TGTGCCAGCAACGTGGGGCAGTTCAATGAAAAACTGTTTTTT. As protein: CASNVGQFNEKLFF.

This clonotype was found a few times. The rearrangement uses TRBV7-6 and TRBJ1-3; D unresolved. Between the trimmed V and J ends, which lost 0 bases and 0 bases, there was a span of 6 bases. The CDR3 loop spans 15 amino acids. Germline V gene sequence: CDR1 SGHVS, CDR2 FNYEAQ. CDR3 loop: CASSLAPLSGNTIYF. The CDR3 coding sequence is TGTGCCAGCAGCTTAGCACCGCTCTCTGGAAACACCATATATTTT.

This clonotype was recorded at least ten times. CDR3 protein: CASSLVLVGEIDTQYF. CDR3 bases: TGTGCCAGCAGCTTAGTTCTTGTGGGAGAAATAGATACGCAGTATTTT. V gene TRBV7-8 combines with J gene TRBJ2-3; a possible D gene is TRBD2 (5 bases). The germline gives CDR1 SGHVS, CDR2 FQNEAQ. The CDR3 runs 16 residues. The V end lost 1 base, the J end lost 5 bases, and 16 bases lay between the germline ends. The whole variable domain, remainder taken from reference TRBV7-8 and TRBJ2-3, is GAGVSQSPRYKVAKRGQDVALRCDPISGHVSLFWYQQALGQGPEFLTYFQNEAQLDKSGLPSDRFFAERPEGSVSTLKIQRTQQEDSAVYLCASSLVLVGEIDTQYFGPGTRLTVL.

This clonotype showed up just a few times. Mismatch with germline at one junction end may stem from a read error. The rearrangement joins TRBV20-1 to TRBJ2-3; 10 nucleotides line up with TRBD1. Germline V gene data show CDR1 as DFQATT and CDR2 as SNEGSKA (reference sequence). This CDR3 has 15 residues. CDR3 sequence: CSAGDRGRRTDTQYF. CDR3 DNA: TGCAGTGCTGGAGACAGGGGGCGAAGGACAGATACGCAGTATTTT.

In this sample, this clonotype turned up a few times. The chain joins TRBV7-2 to TRBJ2-2; TRBD1 or TRBD2 may be the D gene (5 bases each). CDR3 length equals 15 residues. The germline V gene encodes CDR1 SGHTA and CDR2 FQGNSA. The V and J ends lost 1 base and 5 bases respectively, with 11 bases between them. The CDR3 protein is CASSLGGARTGELFF. The CDR3 DNA reads as TGTGCCAGCAGCTTAGGAGGGGCGCGGACCGGGGAGCTGTTTTTT.